The clone carrying this T cell receptor beta chain has a count of ten or more. The authors prepared the TCRbeta library with unique molecular identifiers. TCRdb processed the PCR reads anew with MiXCR; each CDR3 protein has one entry. Of about 240,000 distinct CDR3 sequences in the sample, around 11% were seen once. The sample belongs to a study of T-cell reconstitution after alpha-beta-depleted transplantation in children. The CDR3 spans 14 residues. The ends were cut back, 0 bases at V and 5 bases at J, with 8 bases in the middle. Germline CDR1 and CDR2: MNHEY and SVGAGI. The sequence was collected from a human donor who donated a stem cell graft to a child with acute lymphoblastic leukemia. This specimen consisted of PBMCs from the stem cell graft donor, obtained from the stem cell graft. The chain combines TRBV6-5 with TRBJ2-4; a weak D match, TRBD2 (6 bases). The CDR3 coding sequence is TGTGCCAGCAGTTACTCGGGCGGGGAAAACATTCAGTACTTC. As protein: CASSYSGGENIQYF.